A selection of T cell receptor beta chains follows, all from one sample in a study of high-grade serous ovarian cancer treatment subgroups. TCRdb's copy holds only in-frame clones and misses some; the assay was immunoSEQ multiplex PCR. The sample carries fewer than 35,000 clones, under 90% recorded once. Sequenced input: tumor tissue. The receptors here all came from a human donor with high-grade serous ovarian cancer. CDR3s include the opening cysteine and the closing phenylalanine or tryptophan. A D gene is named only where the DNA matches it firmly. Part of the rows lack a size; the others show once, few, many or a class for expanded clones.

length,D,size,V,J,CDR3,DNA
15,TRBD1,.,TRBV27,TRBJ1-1,CASRRTGGAPLEAFF,TGTGCCAGCAGACGGACAGGGGGCGCGCCGCTTGAAGCTTTCTTT
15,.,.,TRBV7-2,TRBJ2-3,CASSLDGRVTDTQYF,TGTGCCAGCAGCCTGGACGGGCGAGTCACAGATACGCAGTATTTT
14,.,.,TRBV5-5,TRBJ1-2,CASSLDEAPYGYTF,TGTGCCAGCAGCTTGGACGAGGCTCCTTATGGCTACACCTTC
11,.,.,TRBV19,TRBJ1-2,CASSIGPGYTF,TGTGCCAGTAGTATAGGCCCGGGCTACACCTTC
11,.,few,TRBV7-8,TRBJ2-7,CASSLTYEQYF,TGTGCCAGCAGCTTGACCTACGAGCAGTACTTC
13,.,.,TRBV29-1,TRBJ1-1,CSAREGLNTEAFF,TGCAGCGCCCGGGAGGGGTTGAACACTGAAGCTTTCTTT
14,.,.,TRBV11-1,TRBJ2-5,CASSLGDGPTAQYF,TGTGCCAGCAGCTTAGGAGACGGGCCGACGGCCCAGTACTTC
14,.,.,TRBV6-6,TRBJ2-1,CASSYERLYSEQFF,TGTGCCAGCAGTTACGAGAGACTTTACAGTGAGCAGTTCTTC
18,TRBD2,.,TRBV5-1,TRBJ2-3,CASSLVAVLAGGTDTQYF,TGCGCCAGCAGCTTGGTAGCCGTACTAGCGGGAGGGACAGATACGCAGTATTTT
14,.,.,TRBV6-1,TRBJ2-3,CASSESGLVDTQYF,TGTGCCAGCAGTGAATCGGGTCTAGTGGATACGCAGTATTTT
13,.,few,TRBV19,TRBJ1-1,CASRGQFVAEAFF,TGTGCCAGTAGAGGACAGTTCGTGGCTGAAGCTTTCTTT
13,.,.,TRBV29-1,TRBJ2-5,CSVRAPTWETQYF,TGCAGCGTTCGGGCACCAACCTGGGAGACCCAGTACTTC
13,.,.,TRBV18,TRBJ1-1,CASSRTDNTEAFF,TGTGCCAGCTCACGGACAGATAACACTGAAGCTTTCTTT
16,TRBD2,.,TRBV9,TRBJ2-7,CASSVGGLAGSYEQYF,TGTGCCAGCAGCGTAGGGGGACTAGCGGGCTCCTACGAGCAGTACTTC
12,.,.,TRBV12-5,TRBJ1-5,CASGLPQAPQHF,TGTGCTAGTGGTTTGCCCCAAGCGCCCCAGCATTTT
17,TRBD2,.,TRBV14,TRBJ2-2,CASSPRTSGRGIGELFF,TGTGCCAGCAGCCCCCGGACTAGCGGGAGGGGCATCGGGGAGCTGTTTTTT
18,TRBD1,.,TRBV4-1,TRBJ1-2,CASSQQPGQGAFNYGYTF,TGCGCCAGCAGCCAACAACCGGGACAGGGGGCTTTTAACTATGGCTACACCTTC
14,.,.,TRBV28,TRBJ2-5,CASKRTGNQETQYF,TGTGCCAGCAAAAGAACAGGGAATCAAGAGACCCAGTACTTC
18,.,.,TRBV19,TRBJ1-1,CASSIPSPGRRMNTEAFF,TGTGCCAGTAGTATCCCCTCCCCCGGACGCAGGATGAACACTGAAGCTTTCTTT
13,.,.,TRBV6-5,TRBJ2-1,CASSYSDFYEQFF,TGTGCCAGCAGTTACTCCGATTTCTATGAGCAGTTCTTC
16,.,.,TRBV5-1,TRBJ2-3,CASSDPGREVGDTQYF,TGCGCCAGCAGTGACCCGGGCCGAGAGGTAGGAGATACGCAGTATTTT
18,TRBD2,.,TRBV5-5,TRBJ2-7,CASSLGTSGGSSSYEQYF,TGTGCCAGCAGCCTAGGGACTAGCGGCGGATCGAGCTCCTACGAGCAGTACTTC
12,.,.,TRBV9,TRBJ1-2,CASSPGNYGYTF,TGTGCCAGCAGCCCCGGGAACTATGGCTACACCTTC
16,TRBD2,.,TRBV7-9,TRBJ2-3,CASSLGASGSGDTQYF,TGTGCCAGCAGCTTAGGGGCTAGCGGGAGCGGGGATACGCAGTATTTT
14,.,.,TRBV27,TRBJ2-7,CASSRGTPVNEQYF,TGTGCCAGCAGTCGTGGGACCCCCGTTAACGAGCAGTACTTC
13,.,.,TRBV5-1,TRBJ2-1,CASSLLGGNEQFF,TGCGCCAGCAGCTTGCTGGGGGGCAATGAGCAGTTCTTC
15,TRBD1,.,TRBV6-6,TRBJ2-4,CASSYSQGAQNIQYF,TGTGCCAGCAGTTACTCCCAGGGGGCCCAAAACATTCAGTACTTC
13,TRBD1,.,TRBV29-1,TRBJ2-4,CSVRGQAKNIQYF,TGCAGCGTTAGGGGGCAAGCCAAAAACATTCAGTACTTC
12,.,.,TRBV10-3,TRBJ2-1,CATSEQWNEQFF,TGTGCCACCAGTGAGCAATGGAATGAGCAGTTCTTC
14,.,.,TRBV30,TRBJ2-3,CAWSLGYRTDTQYF,TGTGCCTGGAGTCTAGGGTATCGGACAGATACGCAGTATTTT
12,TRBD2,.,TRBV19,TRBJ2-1,CASSGREGTMFF,TGTGCCAGTAGTGGGAGGGAGGGTACGATGTTCTTC
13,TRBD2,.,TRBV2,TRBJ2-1,CATRGRGSNEQFF,TGTGCCACCCGTGGGCGGGGGAGCAATGAGCAGTTCTTC
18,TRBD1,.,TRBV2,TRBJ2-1,CASKPGQGRPLIYNEQFF,TGTGCCAGCAAACCGGGACAGGGTAGGCCGCTTATCTACAATGAGCAGTTCTTC
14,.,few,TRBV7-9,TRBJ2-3,CASSLGLTTDTQYF,TGTGCCAGCAGCTTAGGACTTACGACAGATACGCAGTATTTT
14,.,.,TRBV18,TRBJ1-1,CASSPGTSHTEAFF,TGTGCCAGCTCACCAGGGACTTCCCACACTGAAGCTTTCTTT
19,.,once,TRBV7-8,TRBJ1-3,CASTPLGRRPRSSGNTIYF,TGTGCCAGCACTCCCTTAGGACGGCGGCCCCGAAGCTCTGGAAACACCATATATTTT
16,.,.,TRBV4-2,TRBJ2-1,CASSQGPGASYNEQFF,TGTGCCAGCAGCCAAGGTCCCGGGGCCTCCTACAATGAGCAGTTCTTC
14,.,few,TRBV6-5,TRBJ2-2,CASSYQVGIGELFF,TGTGCCAGCAGTTACCAGGTCGGCATCGGGGAGCTGTTTTTT
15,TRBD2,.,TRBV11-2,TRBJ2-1,CASSFTSGTYNEQFF,TGTGCCAGCAGCTTCACTAGCGGGACCTACAATGAGCAGTTCTTC
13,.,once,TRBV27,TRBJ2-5,CASSYGTPRTQYF,TGTGCCAGCAGTTATGGGACCCCTAGGACCCAGTACTTC
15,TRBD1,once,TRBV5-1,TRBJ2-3,CASSFRGQGTDTQYF,TGCGCCAGCAGCTTCAGGGGGCAGGGCACAGATACGCAGTATTTT
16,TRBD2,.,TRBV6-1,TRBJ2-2,CASSARGSGVTGELFF,TGTGCCAGCAGTGCAAGGGGTAGCGGGGTCACCGGGGAGCTGTTTTTT
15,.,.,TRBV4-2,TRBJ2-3,CASSQDQDLQDTQYF,TGTGCCAGCAGCCAAGATCAAGACCTTCAGGATACGCAGTATTTT
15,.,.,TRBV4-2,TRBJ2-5,CASSREGTRKETQYF,TGTGCCAGCAGCCGAGAAGGGACACGAAAAGAGACCCAGTACTTC
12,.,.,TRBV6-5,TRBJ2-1,CASSYEGIEQFF,TGTGCCAGCAGTTACGAGGGCATTGAGCAGTTCTTC
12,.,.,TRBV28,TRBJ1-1,CASRPGNTEAFF,TGTGCCAGCAGGCCAGGGAACACTGAAGCTTTCTTT
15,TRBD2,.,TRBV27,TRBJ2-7,CASSSEPSGSYEQYF,TGTGCCAGCAGTTCCGAACCTAGCGGGAGCTACGAGCAGTACTTC
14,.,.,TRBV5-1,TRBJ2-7,CASSLLGVVGEQYF,TGCGCCAGCAGCTTGTTGGGAGTAGTAGGCGAGCAGTACTTC
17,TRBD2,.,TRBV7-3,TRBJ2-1,CASSSNSGSLSYNEQFF,TGTGCCAGCAGCTCTAATAGCGGGAGTCTTTCCTACAATGAGCAGTTCTTC
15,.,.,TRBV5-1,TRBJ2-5,CASSLVGLKQETQYF,TGCGCCAGCAGCTTGGTAGGGTTAAAGCAAGAGACCCAGTACTTC